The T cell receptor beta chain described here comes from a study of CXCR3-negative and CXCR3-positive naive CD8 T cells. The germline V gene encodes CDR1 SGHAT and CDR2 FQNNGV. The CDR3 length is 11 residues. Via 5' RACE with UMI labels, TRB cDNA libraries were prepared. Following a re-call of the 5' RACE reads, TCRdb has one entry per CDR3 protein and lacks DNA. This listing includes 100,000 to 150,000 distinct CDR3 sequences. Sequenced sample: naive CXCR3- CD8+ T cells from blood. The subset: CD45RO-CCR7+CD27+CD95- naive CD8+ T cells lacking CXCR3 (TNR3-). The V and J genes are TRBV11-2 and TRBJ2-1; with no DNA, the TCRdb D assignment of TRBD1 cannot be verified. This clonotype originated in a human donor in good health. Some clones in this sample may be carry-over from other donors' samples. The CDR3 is CASSFSRGTFF.